This T cell receptor beta chain derives from a study of identical twins. Study-wide points: Alpha sequences that were out-of-frame and twin-shared showed an excess of low generation probability.

This clonotype was counted only a few times. Its specificity is not known. TCRdb reprocessed the 5' RACE reads with MiXCR, giving one entry per CDR3 protein. The sample includes some 600,000 distinct CDR3 sequences, about 7% of them seen just once. The CDR3 consists of 13 residues. The V gene's germline CDR1 is SNHLY and CDR2 FYNNEI. V was shortened by 4 bases and J by 9 bases, with 13 bases between the two germline ends. These sequences were also reported in another study, on yellow fever vaccine responses in identical twins. That study adds: Twin vaccine T cell responses reportedly seemed partly convergent, partly personalized.

This clonotype originated in a woman in her late teens or twenties in good health. The sequenced sample was PBMCs. This rearrangement joins TRBV2 to TRBJ2-1; no clear D. The CDR3 is CASSGEAVGEQFF. The CDR3 nucleotides are TGTGCCAGCAGTGGAGAGGCTGTAGGTGAGCAGTTCTTC.